The 29 T cell receptor beta chains in this list originate from one sample, sequenced in a study of early T cells in non-severe SARS-CoV-2 infection. MiXCR was run by TCRdb on the 5' RACE reads, yielding one entry per CDR3 protein. The data contain 70,000 to 85,000 distinct CDR3 sequences, around 10% of them singletons. The sample consisted of whole blood. These receptors were taken from an adult who was a healthcare worker with PCR-confirmed SARS-CoV-2 infection or an uninfected control (not recorded which).

The genes are TRBV5-6 and TRBJ1-4; weak D call: TRBD1 (6 bases). The CDR3 has 15 amino acids. The ends were cut back, 4 bases at V and 5 bases at J, with 15 bases in the middle. From germline, CDR1 is SGHDT and CDR2 YYEEEE. CDR3 sequence (DNA): TGTGCCAGCAGCCGGCGTTGGGGGGCGAATGAAAAACTGTTTTTT. Encoded protein: CASSRRWGANEKLFF.

V gene TRBV5-1 combines with J gene TRBJ2-3, with 9 bases fitting TRBD1. The germline gives CDR1 SGHRS, CDR2 YFSETQ. The CDR3 runs to 17 residues. CDR3 nucleotide sequence: TGCGCTAATAAGGGACAGGGCAAGACAGAAGGCACAGATACGCAGTATTTT. Encoded protein: CANKGQGKTEGTDTQYF.

J is TRBJ1-5 and V is TRBV20-1; D unresolved. Trimming took 0 bases from V and 2 from J, leaving 5 bases between them. CDR1 is DFQATT, CDR2 SNEGSKA, per germline (reference sequence). The CDR3 is 13 amino acids. In DNA form, the CDR3 reads TGCAGTGCTAGAGATAAGGGCAATCAGCCCCAGCATTTT. Translated: CSARDKGNQPQHF.

This clonotype was seen a handful of times. V is TRBV2 and J is TRBJ2-7; D uncertain. Looked up from germline, CDR1 is SNHLY and CDR2 is FYNNEI. The CDR3 contains 14 residues. Trimming took 1 base from V and 0 from J, leaving 7 bases between them. As DNA, the CDR3 is TGTGCCAGCAGTGAAGTTGTCTACTCCTACGAGCAGTACTTC. This translates into CASSEVVYSYEQYF.

This clonotype was counted ten times or more. V is TRBV29-1 and J is TRBJ2-7; 9 bases are shared with TRBD1. This CDR3 spans 13 amino acids. Trimming removed 4 bases from V and 6 bases from J; junction bases left unmatched: 7. Germline-derived CDR1 and CDR2 are SQVTM and ANQGSEA. This CDR3 is CSVAHRGRVEQYF. CDR3 bases: TGCAGCGTTGCTCACAGGGGGCGGGTCGAGCAGTACTTC.

This clonotype turned up a few times. The rearrangement joins TRBV29-1 to TRBJ1-2; D is unresolved. Germline CDR1 and CDR2: SQVTM and ANQGSEA. V was cut by 1 base and J by 2 bases, with 11 bases left in between. The CDR3 has 14 residues. CDR3 sequence reads: CSVEGSGANYGYTF. As DNA, the CDR3 is TGCAGCGTTGAAGGGTCAGGCGCCAACTATGGCTACACCTTC. Full variable domain (missing parts from reference TRBV29-1 and TRBJ1-2): SAVISQKPSRDICQRGTSLTIQCQVDSQVTMMFWYRQQPGQSLTLIATANQGSEATYESGFVIDKFPISRPNLTFSTLTVSNMSPEDSSIYLCSVEGSGANYGYTFGSGTRLTVV.

This clonotype was picked up a small number of times. This sequence joins TRBV27 and TRBJ2-2; TRBD2 matches at 12 bases. The CDR3 spans 20 residues. The junction had 14 bases not matched to a gene; V was cut back by 2 bases and J by 4 bases. Germline lookup yields CDR1 MNHEY and CDR2 SMNVEV (reference sequence). CDR3 loop: CASSLGVGLAGTRGTGELFF. CDR3 sequence (DNA): TGTGCCAGCAGTTTAGGAGTCGGACTAGCGGGGACAAGGGGCACCGGGGAGCTGTTTTTT.

The chain is built from TRBV10-3 and TRBJ1-1, with no clear D. The V end was cut by 0 bases, the J end by 8 bases, with 10 bases between. CDR3 length equals 13 residues. The germline V gene has CDR1 ENHRY and CDR2 SYGVKD. CDR3 sequence: CAISESGPWEAFF. The CDR3 coding sequence is TGTGCCATCAGTGAGTCTGGACCATGGGAAGCTTTCTTT.

This clonotype was counted many times. The chain links TRBV2 to TRBJ2-1; D call uncertain. Trimming took off 8 bases at V and 8 bases at J, with 16 bases between the two ends. Germline-derived CDR1 and CDR2 are SNHLY and FYNNEI. This CDR3 has 13 residues. CDR3 protein: CASVEGNWDEQFF. CDR3 DNA sequence: TGTGCCAGCGTGGAAGGAAATTGGGATGAGCAGTTCTTC.

The chain links TRBV3-1 to TRBJ2-3; 9 nucleotides align to TRBD2. CDR3 length equals 18 residues. Germline assignment: CDR1 LGHDT and CDR2 YNNKEL (reference sequence). Trimming took 3 bases from V and 2 from J; bases not matched to a gene: 12. CDR3 in DNA: TGTGCCAGCAGCCATCTCACCCCGGCTAGCGGGGACACAGATACGCAGTATTTT. Encoded protein: CASSHLTPASGDTDTQYF.

This clonotype was seen ten or more times. J is TRBJ1-1 and V is TRBV29-1, with D tentatively TRBD1 (5 bases). Trimming stripped 4 bases from V and 7 bases from J, with 16 bases between. Looked up from germline, CDR1 is SQVTM and CDR2 is ANQGSEA. The CDR3 contains 13 residues. This chain's CDR3 is CSVGPRGGSEAFF. Here the CDR3 DNA reads TGCAGCGTTGGCCCCCGGGGCGGGAGTGAAGCTTTCTTT.

The rearrangement links TRBV15 to TRBJ2-1; TRBD2 aligns across 10 bases. The CDR3 totals 16 residues. Germline values: CDR1 LNHNV, CDR2 YYDKDF (reference sequence). V was pared by 5 bases and J by 6 bases, with 10 bases of the junction left unmatched. CDR3 sequence (DNA): TGTGCCACCAGCGCCCGACTAGCGGGCAACTTCAATGAGCAGTTCTTC. It codes for CATSARLAGNFNEQFF.

This clonotype has just a few counts. The chain joins TRBV29-1 to TRBJ2-2, with D perhaps given as TRBD1 or TRBD2 (5 bases each). The CDR3 consists of 14 residues. The V and J ends lost 4 bases and 5 bases respectively, with 14 bases between them. CDR1 SQVTM and CDR2 ANQGSEA come from the germline V gene. Here the CDR3 reads CSVVRDPRTGELFF. The CDR3, as DNA: TGCAGCGTTGTTAGGGACCCAAGAACCGGGGAGCTGTTTTTT.

The table lists this clonotype with a few counts. J is TRBJ2-1 and V is TRBV20-1; 8 nucleotides align to TRBD1. The CDR3 length is 13 residues. Germline V lookup: CDR1 DFQATT, CDR2 SNEGSKA (reference sequence). Unmatched junction bases numbered 2, after V lost 6 bases and J lost 1 base. The CDR3 nucleotides read TGCAGTGCCTGGGACAGGTCCTACAATGAGCAGTTCTTC. Amino acids: CSAWDRSYNEQFF.

Here the CDR3 reads CSVERGVLGYTF. CDR3 nucleotides: TGCAGCGTTGAGAGGGGCGTTCTCGGCTACACCTTC. The rearrangement uses TRBV29-1 and TRBJ1-2; D is perhaps TRBD1 (5 bases). This CDR3 region has 12 residues. The germline gives CDR1 SQVTM, CDR2 ANQGSEA. Trimming left V 3 bases short and J 8 bases short, with 13 bases between.

J is TRBJ2-7 and V is TRBV28; TRBD2 matches 7 bases. Germline V gene data show CDR1 as MDHEN and CDR2 as SYDVKM. The ends lost 6 bases at V and 7 bases at J; junction bases unmatched: 9. This CDR3 has 13 amino acids. This CDR3 is CASSRAGPWEQYF. CDR3 nucleotide sequence: TGTGCCAGCAGCCGAGCGGGGCCGTGGGAGCAGTACTTC. Full variable domain (rest looked up from reference TRBV28 and TRBJ2-7): DVKVTQSSRYLVKRTGEKVFLECVQDMDHENMFWYRQDPGLGLRLIYFSYDVKMKEKGDIPEGYSVSREKKERFSLILESASTNQTSMYLCASSRAGPWEQYFGPGTRLTVT.

The chain links TRBV20-1 to TRBJ2-2; TRBD2 matches 9 bases. Germline trimming cut 6 bases from V and 6 bases from J; bases unmatched to any gene: 11. Germline CDR1 DFQATT, CDR2 SNEGSKA (reference sequence). The CDR3 length is 15 residues. The CDR3 region has the DNA TGCAGTGCCCCATTAGGAGCTAGCGGGGCCGGGGAGCTGTTTTTT. The encoded protein is CSAPLGASGAGELFF.

This clonotype was detected ten times or more. The rearrangement uses TRBV30 and TRBJ1-1; the D gene is possibly TRBD1 (6 bases). Germline assignment: CDR1 GTSNPN and CDR2 SVGIG (reference sequence). This CDR3 region has 20 residues. Trimming pared 1 base from V and 0 bases from J, leaving 27 bases between. This CDR3 is CAWSDGRAGEIELLNTEAFF. The CDR3 DNA reads as TGTGCCTGGAGTGATGGGAGGGCAGGGGAAATCGAACTTTTGAACACTGAAGCTTTCTTT.

The V call is TRBV28, the J call TRBJ2-2; unclear D gene. The CDR3 loop spans 15 amino acids. Germline lookup yields CDR1 MDHEN and CDR2 SYDVKM. V was shortened by 5 bases and J by 1 base, with 11 bases between the two germline ends. Written as DNA, the CDR3 is TGTGCCAGCAGTCTACCCCCACTGAACACCGGGGAGCTGTTTTTT. Its translation: CASSLPPLNTGELFF.

The rearrangement joins TRBV28 to TRBJ1-6; TRBD1 is a possible D gene (6 bases). The CDR3 length is 15 residues. The V and J ends lost 5 bases and 6 bases respectively, with 14 bases between them. Germline values: CDR1 MDHEN, CDR2 SYDVKM. CDR3 DNA: TGTGCCAGCAGTACAGGGCACAAAACTAATTCACCCCTCCACTTT. Its protein product is CASSTGHKTNSPLHF.

In this sample, this clonotype turned up many times. The chain joins TRBV5-1 to TRBJ2-7, with 12 bases that match TRBD1. With V trimmed by 0 bases and J by 7 bases, 11 bases remained unmatched. Germline CDR1 reads SGHRS; CDR2 reads YFSETQ. The CDR3 consists of 17 residues. In DNA, the CDR3 is TGCGCCAGCAGCTTGGAGCCACCGGGACAGGGGGCTGAAGAGCAGTACTTC. This encodes CASSLEPPGQGAEEQYF.

The chain employs TRBV3-1 and TRBJ2-1; TRBD2 agrees at 10 bases. The germline gives CDR1 LGHDT, CDR2 YNNKEL (reference sequence). The CDR3 covers 16 residues. J gave up 8 bases and V 0 bases, and 7 bases lay outside the gene matches. The CDR3 DNA sequence: TGTGCCAGCAGCCAAGACTCCCCTAGCGGGGGCTATGAGCAGTTCTTC. Protein sequence: CASSQDSPSGGYEQFF.

There are many counts of this clonotype. The chain uses TRBV11-2 and TRBJ1-2, with unresolved D. The CDR3 contains 15 residues. Germline CDR1 is SGHAT and CDR2 is FQNNGV. V was shortened by 7 bases and J by 1 base, with 16 bases between the two germline ends. In DNA, the CDR3 is TGTGCCAGCACACAAGGGAGGAGCCTTAACTATGGCTACACCTTC. Translating it yields CASTQGRSLNYGYTF.

This clonotype was detected ten times or more. CDR3 protein: CASMVAGSTDTQYF. CDR3 bases: TGTGCCAGCATGGTAGCAGGGTCCACAGATACGCAGTATTTT. The chain joins TRBV28 to TRBJ2-3, with a tentative D call TRBD1 (5 bases). The CDR3 is 14 residues long. Germline V gives CDR1 MDHEN, CDR2 SYDVKM. Trimming cost V 7 bases and J 2 bases, with 13 bases left between them.

The table lists this clonotype with many counts. The chain uses TRBV28 and TRBJ1-1; a possible D gene is TRBD1 (6 bases). CDR1 MDHEN and CDR2 SYDVKM come from the germline V gene. Trimming removed 8 bases at V and 4 bases at J, with 8 bases between. This CDR3 contains 11 residues. The CDR3 protein is CASGRGTEAFF. The CDR3, as DNA: TGTGCCAGCGGCAGGGGCACTGAAGCTTTCTTT.

Judged by abundance, this clonotype is medium-sized. The J gene is TRBJ1-6, the V gene TRBV12-3 or TRBV12-4; TRBD1 is a possible D gene (5 bases). The CDR3 sequence is 13 residues long. The V and J ends lost 7 bases and 5 bases respectively, with 9 bases between them. CDR3 region: CASTRQHNSPLHF. The CDR3 DNA sequence: TGTGCCAGCACGCGACAGCATAATTCACCCCTCCACTTT.

This clonotype was counted at least ten times. This chain connects TRBV5-6 to TRBJ2-7; no reliable D call. V lost 0 bases, J lost 3 bases, and 7 bases lay in between. The CDR3 totals 13 residues. Germline CDR1 SGHDT, CDR2 YYEEEE. The DNA of the CDR3 is TGTGCCAGCAGCTTGGCTGCTGTCTACGAGCAGTACTTC. Amino acids: CASSLAAVYEQYF.

A few counts support this clonotype. The rearrangement joins TRBV24-1 to TRBJ2-7; TRBD1 aligns across 8 bases. With 5 bases clipped from V and 3 bases from J, the junction kept 8 bases outside the gene matches. Germline CDR1 KGHDR, CDR2 SFDVKD. The CDR3 has 15 residues. The CDR3 sequence is CATSGATGDDYEQYF. In DNA, the CDR3 is TGTGCCACCAGTGGTGCGACAGGGGACGACTACGAGCAGTACTTC.

This clonotype was detected many times. V usage is TRBV6-1 and J usage is TRBJ1-6, with D perhaps TRBD1 (6 bases). The CDR3 length is 14 residues. The germline gives CDR1 MNHNS, CDR2 SASEGT. The V end lost 6 bases, the J end lost 8 bases, and 14 bases lay between the germline ends. The CDR3 loop reads CASRPEQGHSPLHF. Here the CDR3 DNA reads TGTGCCAGCAGGCCGGAACAGGGTCATTCACCCCTCCACTTT.